These 12 T cell receptor beta chains came from one sample sequenced in a study of cytomegalovirus exposure and HLA in healthy donors. The PCR was carried out with 60 Vbeta primers and 13 Jbeta primers. The method was immunoSEQ multiplex PCR; TCRdb's version includes in-frame clones alone and lacks a portion of them. This table holds 150,000 to 200,000 clones, 79% found once. The source material was PBMCs. The receptors here all came from a woman in her fifties or sixties in good health and CMV-seronegative.

The rearrangement links TRBV6-1 to TRBJ2-5; D is perhaps TRBD1 (7 bases). The end of the DNA is better explained by TRBJ2-7, so the J call may be wrong. Germline V lookup: CDR1 MNHNS, CDR2 SASEGT. This CDR3 is built from 14 residues. The CDR3 DNA reads as TGTGCCAGCAGTGAAGGGGGGGACAGCTACGAGCAGTACTTC. Residues: CASSEGGDSYEQYF.

CDR3 coding DNA: TGCGCCAGCAGCCTCAACAGGGTATCCTACAATGAGCAGTTCTTC. This sequence encodes CASSLNRVSYNEQFF. The chain carries TRBV5-1 and TRBJ2-1; D is perhaps TRBD1 (6 bases). V was cut by 4 bases and J by 1 base, with 12 bases left in between. Per germline, CDR1 SGHRS and CDR2 YFSETQ. The CDR3 covers 15 residues.

The chain couples TRBV7-8 to TRBJ1-3; 7 bases fit TRBD1. The V and J ends lost 4 bases and 4 bases, in that order; junction bases with no gene match: 1. Germline assignment: CDR1 SGHVS and CDR2 FQNEAQ. The CDR3 contains 13 residues. The CDR3 DNA reads as TGTGCCAGCAGCTCGGGACAGGGAAACACCATATATTTT. Translated, it gives CASSSGQGNTIYF.

The chain joins TRBV9 to TRBJ2-5; 10 bases agree with TRBD1. With the DNA end fitting TRBJ2-7 better, the J assignment may be wrong. The CDR3 covers 17 residues. CDR1 SGDLS and CDR2 YYNGEE come from the germline V gene. CDR3 amino acids: CASSPRTGGPLTYEQYF. In DNA, the CDR3 is TGTGCCAGCAGCCCCCGGACAGGGGGACCCCTAACCTACGAGCAGTACTTC.

J is TRBJ2-1 and V is TRBV7-3, with 9 bases fitting TRBD1. The CDR3 is made up of 15 amino acids. V lost 6 bases, J lost 9 bases, and 12 bases stayed unmatched. Germline-derived CDR1 and CDR2 are SGHTA and FQGTGA. CDR3 nucleotide sequence: TGTGCCAGCAGGGCCCGTACAGGGGGCTTGAGTGAGCAGTTCTTC. It encodes CASRARTGGLSEQFF. Filled out from reference TRBV7-3 and TRBJ2-1, the complete variable domain reads GAGVSQTPSNKVTEKGKYVELRCDPISGHTALYWYRQSLGQGPEFLIYFQGTGAADDSGLPNDRFFAVRPEGSVSTLKIQRTERGDSAVYLCASRARTGGLSEQFFGPGTRLTVL.

This chain uses TRBV28 with TRBJ1-3, with D possibly being TRBD1 (6 bases). The CDR3 is made up of 14 amino acids. The germline V gene encodes CDR1 MDHEN and CDR2 SYDVKM. The V gene lost 10 bases and the J gene lost 0 bases, with 13 bases spanning the gap. This CDR3 is CATRGGRSGNTIYF. The CDR3 region has the DNA TGTGCCACCCGGGGGGGGCGCTCTGGAAACACCATATATTTT.

V gene TRBV2 combines with J gene TRBJ1-5, with 10 bases identical to TRBD1. This CDR3 is 15 amino acids long. After removal of 7 bases from V and 0 bases from J, the junction contained 3 bases not matched to a gene. The V gene's germline CDR1 is SNHLY and CDR2 FYNNEI. This chain's CDR3 is CASKGQGTSNQPQHF. The DNA of the CDR3 is TGTGCCAGCAAGGGACAGGGGACTAGCAATCAGCCCCAGCATTTT. Complete variable domain (other parts from reference TRBV2 and TRBJ1-5): EPEVTQTPSHQVTQMGQEVILRCVPISNHLYFYWYRQILGQKVEFLVSFYNNEISEKSEIFDDQFSVERPDGSNFTLKIRSTKLEDSAMYFCASKGQGTSNQPQHFGDGTRLSIL.

The chain joins TRBV9 to TRBJ2-2; no clear D. CDR1 and CDR2 from the germline V gene are SGDLS and YYNGEE. The V end lost 4 bases, the J end lost 6 bases, and 16 bases lay between the germline ends. The CDR3 contains 15 residues. DNA of the CDR3: TGTGCCAGCAGCTCTCTGGCAAAACCTGCCGGGGAGCTGTTTTTT. Translating it yields CASSSLAKPAGELFF.

The chain recombines TRBV7-2 with TRBJ1-5; D remains unclear. Germline V gives CDR1 SGHTA, CDR2 FQGNSA. Trimming took off 1 base at V and 7 bases at J, with 11 bases between the two ends. The CDR3 is 14 amino acids. CDR3 protein: CASSLGILRQPQHF. The CDR3 region has the DNA TGTGCCAGCAGCTTAGGTATCCTACGGCAGCCCCAGCATTTT.

The rearrangement joins TRBV10-2 to TRBJ2-5; 8 bases are a match to TRBD2. V shed 4 bases, J shed 4 bases, and the junction held 2 bases outside the gene matches. The CDR3 contains 13 residues. Germline V gene sequence: CDR1 WSHSY, CDR2 SAAADI. The CDR3 nucleotides read TGCGCCAGCAGTGGCGCGGGAGGAGAGACCCAGTACTTC. Translating gives CASSGAGGETQYF.

This chain's CDR3 is CASTFSGQGADTQYF. The CDR3 coding sequence is TGTGCCAGTACCTTCTCGGGACAGGGTGCAGATACGCAGTATTTT. The gene calls are TRBV19 and TRBJ2-3; 9 nucleotides agree with TRBD1. The CDR3 length is 15 residues. Germline CDR1 reads LNHDA; CDR2 reads SQIVND (reference sequence). V lost 7 bases to trimming and J lost 4 bases; unmatched junction nucleotides: 9.

This rearrangement joins TRBV6-6 to TRBJ1-5, with 12 bases matching TRBD1. V lost 6 bases and J lost 6; bases outside the gene matches: 3. This CDR3 contains 14 residues. Germline CDR1 is MNHNY and CDR2 is SVGAGI (reference sequence). Here the CDR3 DNA reads TGTGCCAGCAGGGGACAGGGGGCGATTCAGCCCCAGCATTTT. Translating gives CASRGQGAIQPQHF.